The next 13 T cell receptor beta chains were all read from a single sample in a study of cytomegalovirus exposure and HLA in healthy donors. 60 Vbeta and 13 Jbeta primers were used in PCR. Repertoires were generated with immunoSEQ multiplex PCR, while TCRdb's copy carries only in-frame clones and drops some. Of fewer than 250,000 clones detected, under 80% appear once; the ten largest clones hold about 5%. Sequencing used PBMCs. The receptors were sampled from a man aged 30 to 39 in good health and CMV-seropositive.

This clone came up a few times. The chain has TRBV6-1 and TRBJ1-4; 8 nucleotides line up with TRBD1. Looked up from germline, CDR1 is MNHNS and CDR2 is SASEGT. This CDR3 spans 14 amino acids. After removal of 6 bases from V and 8 bases from J, the junction contained 8 bases not matched to a gene. The CDR3 region is CASSTRTGSEKLFF. CDR3 nucleotides: TGTGCCAGCAGCACTAGGACAGGGAGCGAAAAACTGTTTTTT.

The chain uses TRBV30 and TRBJ2-3; TRBD2 aligns across 15 bases. Germline V lookup: CDR1 GTSNPN, CDR2 SVGIG (reference sequence). Germline trimming cut 3 bases from V and 5 bases from J; bases unmatched to any gene: 6. The CDR3 sequence is 16 residues long. The DNA of the CDR3 is TGTGCCTGGAGCGCCGGGACTAGCGGGAGGAGAGATACGCAGTATTTT. It yields the protein CAWSAGTSGRRDTQYF.

The V and J genes are TRBV4-3 and TRBJ2-7; 11 positions agree with TRBD1. Germline V gene data show CDR1 as LGHNA and CDR2 as YSLEER. Trimming removed 4 bases from V and 6 bases from J; junction bases left unmatched: 11. The CDR3 is 16 amino acids. The CDR3 protein is CASSPQPGQGAGEQYF. In DNA, the CDR3 is TGCGCCAGCAGCCCCCAGCCCGGACAGGGGGCGGGCGAGCAGTACTTC.

This clone was detected a few times. V gene TRBV6-5 combines with J gene TRBJ2-7, with D maybe TRBD1 (6 bases). The CDR3 is 13 amino acids. V was clipped by 8 bases and J by 6 bases, with 17 bases between them. CDR1 MNHEY and CDR2 SVGAGI come from the germline V gene. The CDR3 reads CASGQWGRGEQYF. The CDR3 bases are TGTGCCAGCGGACAATGGGGGCGCGGCGAGCAGTACTTC.

There are a few counts of this clone. The chain joins TRBV7-2 to TRBJ2-5, with 10 bases matching TRBD2. The end of the DNA aligns better with TRBJ2-7, so the J call may be wrong. This CDR3 region has 15 residues. CDR1 is SGHTA, CDR2 FQGNSA, per germline. CDR3 DNA: TGTGCCAGCAGCTTAGTCAGCGGGGGGGCCGGCGAGCAGTACTTC. Protein product: CASSLVSGGAGEQYF.

The chain joins TRBV5-1 to TRBJ1-1; 9 bases are a match to TRBD1. This CDR3 region has 15 residues. The V and J ends lost 0 bases and 5 bases, in that order; junction bases with no gene match: 5. From germline, CDR1 is SGHRS and CDR2 YFSETQ. CDR3: CASSLDRGRRTEAFF. The DNA of the CDR3 is TGCGCCAGCAGCTTGGACAGGGGGCGGAGGACTGAAGCTTTCTTT.

The chain links TRBV5-1 to TRBJ2-7; perhaps TRBD1 as D (6 bases). V gave up 2 bases and J gave up 3 bases, with 9 bases separating them. This CDR3 has 13 residues. Germline loops: CDR1 SGHRS, CDR2 YFSETQ. The CDR3 bases are TGCGCCAGCAGCTTAGAGGACAGCTACGAGCAGTACTTC. It translates to CASSLEDSYEQYF.

The chain joins TRBV9 to TRBJ1-4; maybe TRBD1 (5 bases). V gave up 2 bases and J gave up 6 bases, with 14 bases separating them. Germline V gene data show CDR1 as SGDLS and CDR2 as YYNGEE. The CDR3 extends over 15 amino acids. CDR3 sequence reads: CASSVYGTVYEKLFF. In DNA form, the CDR3 reads TGTGCCAGCAGCGTGTACGGGACTGTTTATGAAAAACTGTTTTTT.

The chain uses TRBV5-1 and TRBJ1-1; 7 bases match TRBD1. The junction had 9 bases not matched to a gene; V was cut back by 5 bases and J by 5 bases. Germline CDR1 SGHRS, CDR2 YFSETQ. The CDR3 totals 14 residues. The CDR3 DNA reads TGCGCCAGCAGGCATACACAGGGGTGGACTGAAGCTTTCTTT. Amino acids: CASRHTQGWTEAFF.

The DNA of the CDR3 is TGTGCCAGCAGCCCCCAAGACATAGGCCTCCCTGAAGCTTTCTTT. Amino acids: CASSPQDIGLPEAFF. The rearrangement joins TRBV7-8 to TRBJ1-1, with no clear D. Trimming removed 5 bases from V and 6 bases from J, with 19 bases in between. CDR1 is SGHVS, CDR2 FQNEAQ, per germline. The CDR3 runs 15 residues.

This chain connects TRBV5-6 to TRBJ2-3, with TRBD2 matching over 10 bases. Germline CDR1 reads SGHDT; CDR2 reads YYEEEE. V lost 0 bases to trimming and J lost 6 bases; unmatched junction nucleotides: 1. This CDR3 spans 14 amino acids. The CDR3 nucleotides read TGTGCCAGCAGCTTGGCGACTAGCGGGGATACGCAGTATTTT. Translation gives CASSLATSGDTQYF. Filled out from reference TRBV5-6 and TRBJ2-3, the complete variable domain reads DAGVTQSPTHLIKTRGQQVTLRCSPKSGHDTVSWYQQALGQGPQFIFQYYEEEERQRGNFPDRFSGHQFPNYSSELNVNALLLGDSALYLCASSLATSGDTQYFGPGTRLTVL.

The gene calls are TRBV15 and TRBJ1-5; 11 positions match TRBD1. The CDR3 contains 15 residues. In germline, CDR1 is LNHNV, CDR2 YYDKDF (reference sequence). J was trimmed by 6 bases and V by 4 bases; bases with no gene match: 5. Here the CDR3 DNA reads TGTGCCACCAGCAACGGACAGGGGGCCGGTCAGCCCCAGCATTTT. This translates into CATSNGQGAGQPQHF.

The V call is TRBV7-8, the J call TRBJ1-2; unclear D gene. V was clipped by 7 bases and J by 0 bases, with 9 bases between them. CDR1 SGHVS and CDR2 FQNEAQ come from the germline V gene. The CDR3 contains 13 residues. CDR3 sequence: CASNPVANYGYTF. The CDR3 bases are TGTGCCAGCAACCCAGTGGCTAACTATGGCTACACCTTC. The entire variable domain, with the rest obtained from reference TRBV7-8 and TRBJ1-2, is as follows: GAGVSQSPRYKVAKRGQDVALRCDPISGHVSLFWYQQALGQGPEFLTYFQNEAQLDKSGLPSDRFFAERPEGSVSTLKIQRTQQEDSAVYLCASNPVANYGYTFGSGTRLTVV.